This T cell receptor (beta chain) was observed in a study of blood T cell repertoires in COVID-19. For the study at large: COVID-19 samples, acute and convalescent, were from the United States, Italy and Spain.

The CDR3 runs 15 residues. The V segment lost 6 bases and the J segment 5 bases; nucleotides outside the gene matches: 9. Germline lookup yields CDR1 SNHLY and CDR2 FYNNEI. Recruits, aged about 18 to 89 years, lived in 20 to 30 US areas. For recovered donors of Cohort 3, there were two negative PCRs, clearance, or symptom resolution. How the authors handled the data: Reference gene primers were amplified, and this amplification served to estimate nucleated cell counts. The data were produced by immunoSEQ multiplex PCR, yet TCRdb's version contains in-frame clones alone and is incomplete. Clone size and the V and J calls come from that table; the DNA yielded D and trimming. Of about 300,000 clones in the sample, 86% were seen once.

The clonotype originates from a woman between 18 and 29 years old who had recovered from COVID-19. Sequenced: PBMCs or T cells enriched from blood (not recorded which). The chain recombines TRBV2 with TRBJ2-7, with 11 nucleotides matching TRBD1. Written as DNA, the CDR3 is TGTGCCAGCAGGATATCGGGGACAGGGGGGGACGAGCAGTACTTC. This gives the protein CASRISGTGGDEQYF.